The rows below give T cell receptor beta chains drawn from one sample of a study of T cell repertoires in cytomegalovirus infection. TCRdb fed the reads into MiXCR, producing one record per CDR3 protein. Of 150,000 to 160,000 distinct CDR3 sequences detected, 23% appear once; the ten largest clones hold 9.5% to 12%. What was sequenced was PBMCs. All receptors derive from a human donor in good health (CMV status not recorded). Some clones in this sample may be carry-over from other donors' samples. CDR3s include the opening cysteine and the closing phenylalanine or tryptophan. D genes are given only for firm matches. Size is omitted from some rows. Given values are once, few, many or a class for expanded clones.

v_call	d_call	clone_size	j_call	cdr3_aa	cdr3_nt
TRBV28	.	few	TRBJ2-1	CASSLIVPNEQFF	TGTGCCAGCAGTTTAATAGTTCCCAATGAGCAGTTCTTC
TRBV4-1	.	few	TRBJ1-5	CASSQEWSGQPQHF	TGCGCCAGCAGCCAAGAGTGGTCAGGGCAGCCCCAGCATTTT
TRBV2	.	.	TRBJ1-1	CASTTVGNGEAFF	TGTGCCAGCACGACGGTGGGCAACGGTGAAGCTTTCTTT
TRBV7-2	.	many	TRBJ2-1	CASSLPTGPGYNEQFF	TGTGCCAGCAGCTTACCGACAGGTCCGGGCTACAATGAGCAGTTCTTC
TRBV29-1	.	few	TRBJ1-4	CSVEGTSSGEKLFF	TGCAGCGTTGAGGGGACCTCCTCCGGTGAAAAACTGTTTTTT
TRBV7-3	.	few	TRBJ2-1	CASSSGLNNEQFF	TGTGCCAGCAGCTCCGGACTAAACAATGAGCAGTTCTTC
TRBV7-2	TRBD1	many	TRBJ2-6	CASSNPGQPGGANVLTF	TGTGCCAGCAGTAACCCGGGACAGCCAGGCGGGGCCAACGTCCTGACTTTC
TRBV29-1	.	.	TRBJ1-1	CSLTGPRNTEAFF	TGCAGCCTTACCGGGCCTCGAAACACTGAAGCTTTCTTT
TRBV7-6	.	few	TRBJ2-1	CASSLSLPSSYNEQFF	TGTGCCAGCAGCTTGTCTCTTCCCAGCTCCTACAATGAGCAGTTCTTC
TRBV15	.	.	TRBJ2-7	CATSPLRGPYEQYF	TGTGCCACCAGCCCCCTACGGGGGCCGTACGAGCAGTACTTC
TRBV9	.	.	TRBJ1-4	CASSVDRSREKLFF	TGTGCCAGCAGCGTAGACAGGAGCCGCGAAAAACTGTTTTTT
TRBV4-3	.	.	TRBJ2-1	CASSQEWTNNEQFF	TGCGCCAGCAGCCAAGAGTGGACTAACAATGAGCAGTTCTTC
TRBV12-3/TRBV12-4	.	.	TRBJ2-3	CASSSRTAPRKTDTQYF	TGTGCCAGCAGCTCCCGGACGGCCCCGAGAAAAACAGATACGCAGTATTTT
TRBV11-1	TRBD2	few	TRBJ2-1	CASSWGLAGVVEQFF	TGTGCCAGCAGCTGGGGACTAGCGGGAGTAGTTGAGCAGTTCTTC
TRBV23-1	.	few	TRBJ2-7	CASSPRRGQPLGPKSYEQYF	TGCGCCAGCAGTCCACGACGAGGACAGCCCCTTGGGCCTAAGAGCTACGAGCAGTACTTC
TRBV2	.	.	TRBJ1-5	CASGKEQYSNQPQHF	TGTGCCAGCGGTAAGGAACAGTATAGCAATCAGCCCCAGCATTTT
TRBV20-1	TRBD2	.	TRBJ2-3	CSAPGTSGGTDTQYF	TGCAGTGCCCCCGGGACTAGCGGGGGTACAGATACGCAGTATTTT
TRBV19	.	many	TRBJ2-1	CASSIWPGLTYNEQFF	TGTGCCAGTAGTATATGGCCAGGGCTTACCTACAATGAGCAGTTCTTC
TRBV20-1	.	few	TRBJ2-2	CSARRVGELFF	TGCAGTGCCCGAAGAGTCGGGGAGCTGTTTTTT
TRBV28	TRBD1	few	TRBJ2-1	CASSTPRTGGYNEQFF	TGTGCCAGCAGTACTCCGCGGACAGGGGGATACAATGAGCAGTTCTTC
TRBV6-5	TRBD1	few	TRBJ1-6	CASTPRGGQGFSYNSPLHF	TGTGCCAGCACCCCTCGGGGGGGACAGGGCTTCTCCTATAATTCACCCCTCCACTTT
TRBV2	.	.	TRBJ1-2	CASSSRPHTF	TGTGCCAGCAGCTCCAGACCGCACACCTTC
TRBV7-2	.	many	TRBJ1-4	CASSLGGGGNEKLFF	TGTGCCAGCAGCTTAGGCGGTGGGGGGAATGAAAAACTGTTTTTT
TRBV27	.	.	TRBJ2-1	CASSFQGYGYNEQFF	TGTGCCAGCAGTTTCCAGGGATATGGGTACAATGAGCAGTTCTTC
TRBV9	TRBD1	.	TRBJ1-6	CASSETGVNSPLHF	TGTGCCAGCAGCGAGACAGGGGTTAATTCACCCCTCCACTTT
TRBV5-1	TRBD1	.	TRBJ2-7	CASRQVPGQGAEQYF	TGCGCCAGCAGACAAGTCCCGGGACAGGGAGCCGAGCAGTACTTC
TRBV7-3	.	many	TRBJ2-1	CASSGSGTVVGNEQFF	TGTGCCAGCAGCGGCTCCGGGACCGTCGTGGGGAATGAGCAGTTCTTC
TRBV18	TRBD2	few	TRBJ2-7	CASSRSGTSYEQYF	TGTGCCAGCTCACGTTCCGGGACTAGCTACGAGCAGTACTTC
TRBV29-1	.	.	TRBJ2-3	CSGRVTDTQYF	TGCAGCGGACGGGTGACAGATACGCAGTATTTT
TRBV20-1	.	few	TRBJ1-5	CSARDTLPQNQPQHF	TGCAGTGCTAGAGATACACTCCCGCAAAATCAGCCCCAGCATTTT
TRBV4-1	.	.	TRBJ1-6	CASSQTRTSYSPLHF	TGCGCCAGCAGCCAGACTCGGACCTCCTATTCACCCCTCCACTTT
TRBV12-3/TRBV12-4	TRBD1	few	TRBJ2-7	CASSFAQGAGTYEQYF	TGTGCCAGCAGTTTTGCCCAGGGGGCTGGTACCTACGAGCAGTACTTC
TRBV2	.	.	TRBJ2-1	CASSEGFVNNEQFF	TGTGCCAGCAGTGAGGGGTTCGTAAACAATGAGCAGTTCTTC
TRBV7-9	.	few	TRBJ1-1	CASSLYRDSEAFF	TGTGCCAGCAGCCTTTATAGAGATTCTGAAGCTTTCTTT
TRBV7-8	.	many	TRBJ2-3	CASSDRGRSTDTQYF	TGTGCCAGCAGTGACCGGGGTCGGAGCACAGATACGCAGTATTTT
TRBV2	.	.	TRBJ2-3	CASRRRWADTQYF	TGTGCCAGCAGGCGCAGGTGGGCTGATACGCAGTATTTT
TRBV4-3	.	.	TRBJ1-2	CASSQDLGVSGYTF	TGCGCCAGCAGCCAAGATCTAGGGGTATCTGGCTACACCTTC
TRBV11-2	TRBD2	.	TRBJ2-1	CASSLQREPHNEQFF	TGTGCCAGCAGCTTACAGCGGGAGCCCCACAATGAGCAGTTCTTC
TRBV28	TRBD2	few	TRBJ2-5	CASSLLAVRKETQYF	TGTGCCAGCAGTTTACTAGCGGTCAGGAAAGAGACCCAGTACTTC
TRBV24-1	TRBD1	.	TRBJ2-3	CATSDWSLGRGPDTQYF	TGTGCCACCAGTGATTGGAGTCTCGGCAGGGGGCCAGATACGCAGTATTTT
TRBV12-3/TRBV12-4	.	many	TRBJ2-2	CASSLGGYGSSGELFF	TGTGCCAGCAGCCTAGGAGGGTATGGGAGCTCCGGGGAGCTGTTTTTT
TRBV7-2	.	few	TRBJ2-2	CASSLTPNGELFF	TGTGCCAGCAGCTTGACACCGAACGGGGAGCTGTTTTTT
TRBV10-3	.	.	TRBJ2-7	CAISGVGRPSYKQYF	TGTGCCATCAGCGGCGTAGGCAGGCCATCCTACAAGCAGTACTTC
TRBV5-6	TRBD2	.	TRBJ2-1	CASSSALAGDWNEQFF	TGTGCCAGCAGCTCCGCGCTAGCGGGGGATTGGAATGAGCAGTTCTTC
TRBV3-1	.	.	TRBJ1-3	CASSQEPSSGNTIYF	TGTGCCAGCAGCCAAGAGCCAAGCTCTGGAAACACCATATATTTT
TRBV28	.	.	TRBJ1-2	CASSPGASATF	TGTGCCAGCAGCCCAGGGGCATCGGCCACCTTC